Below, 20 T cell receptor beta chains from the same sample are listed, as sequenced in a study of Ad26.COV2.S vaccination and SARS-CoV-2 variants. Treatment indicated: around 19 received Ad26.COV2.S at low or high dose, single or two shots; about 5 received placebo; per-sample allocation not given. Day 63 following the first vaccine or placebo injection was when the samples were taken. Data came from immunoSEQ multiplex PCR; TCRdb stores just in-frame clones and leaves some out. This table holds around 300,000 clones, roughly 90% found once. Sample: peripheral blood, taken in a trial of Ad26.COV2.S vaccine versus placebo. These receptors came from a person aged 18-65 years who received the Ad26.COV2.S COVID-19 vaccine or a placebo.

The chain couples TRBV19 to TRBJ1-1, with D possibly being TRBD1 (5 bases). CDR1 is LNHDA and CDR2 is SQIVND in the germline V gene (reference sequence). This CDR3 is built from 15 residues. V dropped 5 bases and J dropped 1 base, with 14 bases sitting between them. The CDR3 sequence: CASSSGGAGNTEAFF. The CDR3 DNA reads TGTGCCAGTAGTTCCGGAGGGGCGGGGAACACTGAAGCTTTCTTT.

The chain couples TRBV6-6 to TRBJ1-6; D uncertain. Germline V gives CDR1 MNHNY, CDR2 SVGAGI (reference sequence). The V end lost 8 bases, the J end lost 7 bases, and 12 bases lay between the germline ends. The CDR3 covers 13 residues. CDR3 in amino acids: CASPPRVNSPLHF. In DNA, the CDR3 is TGTGCCAGCCCCCCCCGGGTCAATTCACCCCTCCACTTT.

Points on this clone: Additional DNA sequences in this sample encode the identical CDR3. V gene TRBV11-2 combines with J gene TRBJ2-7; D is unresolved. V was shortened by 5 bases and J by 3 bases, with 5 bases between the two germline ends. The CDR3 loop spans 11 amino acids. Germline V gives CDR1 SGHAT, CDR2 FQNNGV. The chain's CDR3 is CASSPSYEQYF. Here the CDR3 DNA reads TGTGCCAGCAGCCCGAGCTACGAGCAGTACTTC.

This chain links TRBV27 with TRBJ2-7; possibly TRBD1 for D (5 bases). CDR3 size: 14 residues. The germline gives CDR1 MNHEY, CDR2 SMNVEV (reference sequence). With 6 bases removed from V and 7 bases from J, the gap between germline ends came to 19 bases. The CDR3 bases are TGTGCCAGCAGCCCCGAGGAGCAGGGCGGAGAGCAGTACTTC. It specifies CASSPEEQGGEQYF.

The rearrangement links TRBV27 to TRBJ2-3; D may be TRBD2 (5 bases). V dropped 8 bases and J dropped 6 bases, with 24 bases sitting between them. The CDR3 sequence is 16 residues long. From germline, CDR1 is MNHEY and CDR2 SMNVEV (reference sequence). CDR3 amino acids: CASRPPKDGIWDTQYF. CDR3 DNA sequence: TGTGCCAGCCGACCCCCCAAGGACGGGATATGGGATACGCAGTATTTT.

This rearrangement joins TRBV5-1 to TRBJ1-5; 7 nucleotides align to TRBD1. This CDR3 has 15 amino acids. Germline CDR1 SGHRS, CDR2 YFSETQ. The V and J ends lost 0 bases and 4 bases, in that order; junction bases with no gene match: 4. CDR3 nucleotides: TGCGCCAGCAGCTTGGGACAGGGAATTAATCAGCCCCAGCATTTT. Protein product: CASSLGQGINQPQHF.

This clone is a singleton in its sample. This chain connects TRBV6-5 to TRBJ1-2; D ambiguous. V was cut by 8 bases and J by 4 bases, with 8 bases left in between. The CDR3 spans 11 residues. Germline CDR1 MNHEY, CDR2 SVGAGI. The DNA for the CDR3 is TGTGCCAGCTCAGGCCTCTATGGCTACACCTTC. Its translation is CASSGLYGYTF.

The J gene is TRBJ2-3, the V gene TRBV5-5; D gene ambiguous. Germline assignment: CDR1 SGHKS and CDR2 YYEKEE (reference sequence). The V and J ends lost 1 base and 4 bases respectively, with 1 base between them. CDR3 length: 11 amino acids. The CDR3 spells CASSLSDTQYF. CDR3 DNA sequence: TGTGCCAGCAGCTTGTCAGATACGCAGTATTTT. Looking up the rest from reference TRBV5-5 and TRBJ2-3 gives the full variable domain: DAGVTQSPTHLIKTRGQQVTLRCSPISGHKSVSWYQQVLGQGPQFIFQYYEKEERGRGNFPDRFSARQFPNYSSELNVNALLLGDSALYLCASSLSDTQYFGPGTRLTVL.

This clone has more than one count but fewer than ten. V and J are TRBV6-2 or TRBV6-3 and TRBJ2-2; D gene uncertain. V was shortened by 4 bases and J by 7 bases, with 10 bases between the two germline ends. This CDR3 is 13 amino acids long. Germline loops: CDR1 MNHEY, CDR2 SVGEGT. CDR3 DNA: TGTGCCAGCAGTTTCCGCCTTGACGGGGAGCTGTTTTTT. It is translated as CASSFRLDGELFF.

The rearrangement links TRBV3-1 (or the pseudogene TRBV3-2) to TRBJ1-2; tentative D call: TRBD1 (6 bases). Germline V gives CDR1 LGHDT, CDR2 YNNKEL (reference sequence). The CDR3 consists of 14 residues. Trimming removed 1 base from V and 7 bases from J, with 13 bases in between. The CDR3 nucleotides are TGTGCCAGCAGCCAAGTGGGGGGGGCTTCTGGCTACACCTTC. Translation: CASSQVGGASGYTF.

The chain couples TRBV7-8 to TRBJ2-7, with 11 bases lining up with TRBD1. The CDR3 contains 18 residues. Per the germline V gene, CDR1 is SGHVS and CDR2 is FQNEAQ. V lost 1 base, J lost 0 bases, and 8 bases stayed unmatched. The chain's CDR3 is CASSLVGTGGGFSYEQYF. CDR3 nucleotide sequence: TGTGCCAGCAGCTTAGTAGGGACAGGGGGTGGATTCTCCTACGAGCAGTACTTC.

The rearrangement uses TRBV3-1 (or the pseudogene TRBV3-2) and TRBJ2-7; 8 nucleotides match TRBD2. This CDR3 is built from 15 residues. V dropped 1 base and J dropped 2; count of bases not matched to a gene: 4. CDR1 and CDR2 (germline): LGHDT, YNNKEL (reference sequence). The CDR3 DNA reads TGTGCCAGCAGCCAAGGGGGCGGGAGGACCTACGAGCAGTACTTC. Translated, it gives CASSQGGGRTYEQYF.

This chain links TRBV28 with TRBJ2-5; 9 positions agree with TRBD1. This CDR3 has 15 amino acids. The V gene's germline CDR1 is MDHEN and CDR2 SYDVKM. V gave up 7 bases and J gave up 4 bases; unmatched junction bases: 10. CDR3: CASKLAGQGRETQYF. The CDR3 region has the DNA TGTGCCAGCAAACTCGCTGGACAGGGGAGAGAGACCCAGTACTTC.

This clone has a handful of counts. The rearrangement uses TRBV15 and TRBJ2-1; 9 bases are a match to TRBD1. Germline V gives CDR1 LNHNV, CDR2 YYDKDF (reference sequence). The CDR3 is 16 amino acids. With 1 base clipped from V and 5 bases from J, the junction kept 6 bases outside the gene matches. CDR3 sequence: CATSRGTGDINNEQFF. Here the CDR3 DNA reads TGTGCCACCAGCAGAGGGACAGGGGACATTAACAATGAGCAGTTCTTC.

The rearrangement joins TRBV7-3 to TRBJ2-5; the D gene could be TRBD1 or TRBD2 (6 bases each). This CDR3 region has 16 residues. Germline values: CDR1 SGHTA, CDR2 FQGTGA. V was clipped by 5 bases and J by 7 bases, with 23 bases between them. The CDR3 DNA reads TGTGCCAGCAGCCGGTCCACGTCAAGGGGGGCAGGGACCCAGTACTTC. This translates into CASSRSTSRGAGTQYF.

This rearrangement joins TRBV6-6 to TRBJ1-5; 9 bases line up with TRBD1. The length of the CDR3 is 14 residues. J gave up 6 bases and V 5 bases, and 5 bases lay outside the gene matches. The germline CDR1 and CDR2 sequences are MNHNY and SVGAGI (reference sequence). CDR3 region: CASSGGTGSQPQHF. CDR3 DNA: TGTGCCAGCAGTGGAGGGACAGGGAGTCAGCCCCAGCATTTT.

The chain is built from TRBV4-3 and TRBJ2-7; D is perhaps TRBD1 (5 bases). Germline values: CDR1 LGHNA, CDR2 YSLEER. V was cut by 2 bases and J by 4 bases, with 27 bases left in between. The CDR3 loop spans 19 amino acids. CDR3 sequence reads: CASSQNSGFGVDTAYEQYF. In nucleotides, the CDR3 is TGCGCCAGCAGCCAAAATTCCGGTTTTGGGGTGGACACCGCATACGAGCAGTACTTC.

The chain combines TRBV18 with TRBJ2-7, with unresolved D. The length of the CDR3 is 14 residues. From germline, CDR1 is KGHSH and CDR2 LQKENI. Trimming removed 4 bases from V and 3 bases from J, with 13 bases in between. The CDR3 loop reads CASSQGFESYEQYF. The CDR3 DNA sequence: TGTGCCAGCTCACAGGGATTTGAAAGCTACGAGCAGTACTTC.

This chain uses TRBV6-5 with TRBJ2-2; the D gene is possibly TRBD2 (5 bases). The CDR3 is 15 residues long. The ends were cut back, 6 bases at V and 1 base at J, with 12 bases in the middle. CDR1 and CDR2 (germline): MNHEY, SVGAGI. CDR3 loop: CASSRTERNTGELFF. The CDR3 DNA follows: TGTGCCAGCAGCAGGACTGAGAGGAACACCGGGGAGCTGTTTTTT.

The DNA of the CDR3 is TGCGCCAGCAGCCAAGATGTGGGGAGACAAGAGACCCAGTACTTC. Its protein is CASSQDVGRQETQYF. The chain recombines TRBV4-1 with TRBJ2-5; the D gene is possibly TRBD2 (5 bases). V lost 0 bases and J lost 2, with 10 bases in between. The CDR3 totals 15 residues. From germline, CDR1 is MGHRA and CDR2 YSYEKL.